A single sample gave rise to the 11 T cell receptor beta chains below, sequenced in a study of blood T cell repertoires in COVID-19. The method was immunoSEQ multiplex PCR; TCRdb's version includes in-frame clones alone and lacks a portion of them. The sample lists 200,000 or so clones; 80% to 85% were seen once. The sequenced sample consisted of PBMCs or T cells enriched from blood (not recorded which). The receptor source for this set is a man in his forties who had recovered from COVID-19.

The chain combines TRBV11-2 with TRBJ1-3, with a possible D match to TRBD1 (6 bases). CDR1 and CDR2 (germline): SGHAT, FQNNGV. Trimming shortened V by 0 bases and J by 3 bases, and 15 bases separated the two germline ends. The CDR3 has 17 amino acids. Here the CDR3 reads CASSLDRSGAFGNTIYF. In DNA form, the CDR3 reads TGTGCCAGCAGCTTAGATCGGTCAGGGGCTTTTGGAAACACCATATATTTT.

As DNA, the CDR3 is TGTGCCAGCAGCCCCCGGCCGGGACAGGGGCCTCTTAACTATGGCTACACCTTC. Protein product: CASSPRPGQGPLNYGYTF. The J gene is TRBJ1-2, the V gene TRBV3-1 (or the pseudogene TRBV3-2); TRBD1 aligns across 10 bases. Trimming cost V 4 bases and J 1 base; bases outside gene matches: 12. The CDR3 covers 18 residues. CDR1 is LGHDT, CDR2 YNNKEL, per germline (reference sequence).

The DNA for the CDR3 is TGTGCCAGCAGCGTAGATCCGACAGGGGGCGAGGAGACCCAGTACTTC. Its protein is CASSVDPTGGEETQYF. V usage is TRBV9 and J usage is TRBJ2-5, with 10 bases aligning to TRBD1. CDR3 size: 16 residues. Germline CDR1 SGDLS, CDR2 YYNGEE. With V trimmed by 0 bases and J by 5 bases, 7 bases remained unmatched. Using reference TRBV9 and TRBJ2-5 for the parts outside the CDR3, the full variable domain is DSGVTQTPKHLITATGQRVTLRCSPRSGDLSVYWYQQSLDQGLQFLIQYYNGEERAKGNILERFSAQQFPDLHSELNLSSLELGDSALYFCASSVDPTGGEETQYFGPGTRLLVL.

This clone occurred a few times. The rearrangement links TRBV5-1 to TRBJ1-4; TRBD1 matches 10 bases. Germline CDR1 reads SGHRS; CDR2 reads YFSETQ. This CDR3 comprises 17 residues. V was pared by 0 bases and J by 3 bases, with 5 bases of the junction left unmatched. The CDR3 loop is CASSLERTGGANEKLFF. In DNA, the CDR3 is TGCGCCAGCAGCTTGGAAAGGACAGGGGGAGCTAATGAAAAACTGTTTTTT. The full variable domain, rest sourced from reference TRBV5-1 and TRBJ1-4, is KAGVTQTPRYLIKTRGQQVTLSCSPISGHRSVSWYQQTPGQGLQFLFEYFSETQRNKGNFPGRFSGRQFSNSRSEMNVSTLELGDSALYLCASSLERTGGANEKLFFGSGTQLSVL.

CDR3 sequence reads: CASRGGQGPTDTQYF. The CDR3 region has the DNA TGTGCCAGCAGGGGAGGACAGGGGCCAACAGATACGCAGTATTTT. The chain couples TRBV28 to TRBJ2-3, with 9 bases that match TRBD1. From germline, CDR1 is MDHEN and CDR2 SYDVKM. This CDR3 has 15 residues. Trimming removed 6 bases from V and 3 bases from J; junction bases left unmatched: 7.

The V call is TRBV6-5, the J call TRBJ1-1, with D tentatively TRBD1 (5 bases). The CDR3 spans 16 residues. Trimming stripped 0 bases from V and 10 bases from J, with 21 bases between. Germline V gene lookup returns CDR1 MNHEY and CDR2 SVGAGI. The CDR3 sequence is CASSYSGEGPVLGAFF. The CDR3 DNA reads TGTGCCAGCAGTTACTCCGGGGAGGGGCCGGTTCTTGGAGCTTTCTTT.

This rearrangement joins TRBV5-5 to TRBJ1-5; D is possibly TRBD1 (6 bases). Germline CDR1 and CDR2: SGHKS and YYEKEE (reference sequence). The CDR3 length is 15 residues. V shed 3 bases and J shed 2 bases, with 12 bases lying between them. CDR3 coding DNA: TGTGCCAGCAGCTCAGGGGTTATAGGCAATCAGCCCCAGCATTTT. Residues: CASSSGVIGNQPQHF.

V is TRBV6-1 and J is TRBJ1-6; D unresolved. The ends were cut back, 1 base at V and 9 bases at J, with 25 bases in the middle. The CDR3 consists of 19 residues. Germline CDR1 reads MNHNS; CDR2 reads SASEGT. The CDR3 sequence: CASSEDGVLGGRIRSPLHF. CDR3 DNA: TGTGCCAGCAGTGAAGATGGGGTATTGGGAGGTAGGATTCGTTCACCCCTCCACTTT.

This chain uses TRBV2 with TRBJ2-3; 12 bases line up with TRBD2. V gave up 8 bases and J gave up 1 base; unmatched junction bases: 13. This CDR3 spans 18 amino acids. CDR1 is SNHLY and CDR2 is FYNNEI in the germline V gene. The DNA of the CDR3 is TGTGCCAGCGTCGATCTGGGACTAGCGGGCCATCGCACAGATACGCAGTATTTT. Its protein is CASVDLGLAGHRTDTQYF.

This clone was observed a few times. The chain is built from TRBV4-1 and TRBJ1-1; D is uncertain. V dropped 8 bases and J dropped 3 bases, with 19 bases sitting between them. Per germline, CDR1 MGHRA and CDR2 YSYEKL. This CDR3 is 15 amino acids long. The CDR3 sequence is CASQPVMLGDTEAFF. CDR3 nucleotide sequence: TGCGCCAGCCAGCCAGTAATGCTCGGGGACACTGAAGCTTTCTTT.

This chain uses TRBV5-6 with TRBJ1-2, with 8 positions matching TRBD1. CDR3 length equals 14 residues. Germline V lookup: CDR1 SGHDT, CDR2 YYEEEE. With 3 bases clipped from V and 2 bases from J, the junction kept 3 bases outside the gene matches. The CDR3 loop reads CASSWGQENYGYTF. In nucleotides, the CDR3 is TGTGCCAGCAGCTGGGGACAGGAGAACTATGGCTACACCTTC.